This TCR beta chain was obtained from a study of CD8+ T cells in alopecia areata. TCR sequencing used cDNA made by reverse transcription of extracted RNA. Produced via immunoSEQ multiplex PCR; TCRdb's table is partial and in-frame only. The table has about 130,000 clones, roughly 61% seen once. Lesional scalp punch biopsies and peripheral blood were collected from alopecia areata patients. The material was CD4+ T cells sorted from blood, obtained at week 0. This TCR was sampled from a human donor with alopecia areata.

In nucleotides, the CDR3 is TGTGCCAGCAGTTTATGGGCACCACTAGCGGGACCACCCCCGGACCAAGAGACCCAGTACTTC. It is translated as CASSLWAPLAGPPPDQETQYF. This rearrangement joins TRBV27 to TRBJ2-5, with 10 bases identical to TRBD2. This CDR3 has 21 amino acids. Germline-derived CDR1 and CDR2 are MNHEY and SMNVEV (reference sequence). Trimming removed 1 base from V and 0 bases from J; junction bases left unmatched: 17.